This TCR beta chain was identified in a study of CD8+ T cells in alopecia areata. The overall study: Treated patients received oral tofacitinib, 5 to 10 mg twice daily. Treated patients received severity scores based on the percentage of scalp area affected.

The length of the CDR3 is 14 residues. The V and J ends lost 7 bases and 3 bases respectively, with 16 bases between them. CDR1 and CDR2 (germline): GTSNPN, SVGIG (reference sequence). This clone was recorded a few times. Extracted RNA was reverse transcribed, and the resulting cDNA served as sequencing template. Only in-frame clones appear in the TCRdb table, and some are missing; sequencing was by immunoSEQ multiplex PCR. The sample contains about 64,000 clones, about half of which appear only once. This sample's treatment: oral pan-JAK inhibitor, 5-10 mg twice daily. Peripheral blood, together with lesional scalp punch biopsies, was collected from alopecia areata patients.

This receptor was taken from a human donor with alopecia areata. The starting material was CD8+ T cells sorted from blood, obtained at roughly week 36, from a patient treated with tofacitinib. The chain is built from TRBV30 and TRBJ2-1; tentative D call: TRBD2 (6 bases). The CDR3, as DNA: TGTGCCTACACCCCGGGACTCAGCTACAATGAGCAGTTCTTC. This translates into CAYTPGLSYNEQFF.